This TCR beta chain was sequenced for a study of CD8+CD57+ T cells in acquired aplastic anemia. Study-level background: Mean DNA quantity obtained from sorted CD4+ and CD8+ cells was 2.5 to 4 ug.

Profiling that covered TCR beta VDJ and CDR3 relied on genomic DNA as its template. One entry per CDR3 protein, called by TCRdb with MiXCR from the reads. The table shows approximately 470,000 distinct CDR3 sequences, with over 25% occurring only once. Only patients with CD8+CD57+ cell expansion on flow cytometry were chosen for sequencing. Unmatched junction bases numbered 2, after V lost 3 bases and J lost 2 bases. This CDR3 is built from 14 residues. In germline, CDR1 is KGHSH, CDR2 LQKENI. This clonotype appeared a few times. Sequencing input: sorted CD4+, CD8+, or CD8+CD57+ T cells (not recorded which) from PBMCs. The TCR was taken from a human donor with aplastic anemia. This chain joins TRBV18 and TRBJ2-7; 9 positions agree with TRBD2. CDR3 bases: TGTGCCAGCTCACCCGGGACTAGCCCCTACGAGCAGTACTTC. Residues: CASSPGTSPYEQYF.